These 19 T cell receptor beta chains were sequenced from one sample in a study of memory CD4+ T cells and cytomegalovirus serostatus. The sort gate was single viable CD3+CD4+CD8-CD45RO+ cells for memory CD4+ T cells. Sequencing was performed with immunoSEQ multiplex PCR; in TCRdb, only in-frame clones are kept and a portion is missing. The sample contains some 58,000 clones, roughly three quarters of which appear only once. The sample taken for sequencing was memory CD4+ T cells from blood. The source of these receptors is an adult in good health and CMV-seronegative.

J is TRBJ1-2 and V is TRBV30, with 10 bases identical to TRBD1. This CDR3 is 14 amino acids long. Germline CDR1 GTSNPN, CDR2 SVGIG (reference sequence). J gave up 3 bases and V 5 bases, and 6 bases lay outside the gene matches. CDR3 amino acids: CAWVRQGADYGYTF. The CDR3 region has the DNA TGTGCCTGGGTCCGACAGGGGGCAGACTATGGCTACACCTTC.

The chain joins TRBV7-2 to TRBJ2-1, with D tentatively TRBD1 or TRBD2 (5 bases each). There are 16 residues in the CDR3. Trimming took 5 bases from V and 14 from J, leaving 28 bases between them. Germline assignment: CDR1 SGHTA and CDR2 FQGNSA. This CDR3 reads CASSVSTANGRGWEFF. DNA of the CDR3: TGTGCCAGCAGCGTTTCGACAGCTAATGGGAGAGGGTGGGAGTTCTTC.

V is TRBV4-3 and J is TRBJ1-4; D call uncertain. V was shortened by 0 bases and J by 3 bases, with 8 bases between the two germline ends. Per the germline V gene, CDR1 is LGHNA and CDR2 is YSLEER. CDR3 length: 15 amino acids. CDR3 amino acids: CASSQEGRPNEKLFF. CDR3 bases: TGCGCCAGCAGCCAAGAGGGGAGACCTAATGAAAAACTGTTTTTT.

The rearrangement joins TRBV27 to TRBJ2-3; no definite D call. Germline loops: CDR1 MNHEY, CDR2 SMNVEV (reference sequence). The CDR3 totals 13 residues. Deletions cut 7 bases from V and 1 base from J, with 9 bases between. This CDR3 is CASTRTGTDTQYF. The CDR3 DNA is TGTGCCAGCACCCGGACGGGCACAGATACGCAGTATTTT.

The chain employs TRBV29-1 and TRBJ2-2, with 8 bases that match TRBD1. Germline V gene lookup returns CDR1 SQVTM and CDR2 ANQGSEA. The CDR3 has 14 amino acids. V gave up 7 bases and J gave up 3 bases; unmatched junction bases: 7. CDR3 coding DNA: TGCAGCGCCCGACAGGGGTCTGACACCGGGGAGCTGTTTTTT. It translates to CSARQGSDTGELFF.

The chain employs TRBV19 and TRBJ1-5; TRBD1 matches 11 bases. With 5 bases clipped from V and 5 bases from J, the junction kept 11 bases outside the gene matches. The CDR3 has 17 amino acids. CDR1 and CDR2 (germline): LNHDA, SQIVND (reference sequence). As DNA, the CDR3 is TGTGCCAGTAGTTCACCGGGACAGGGGGTTATGTATCAGCCCCAGCATTTT. The encoded protein is CASSSPGQGVMYQPQHF. Supplemented by reference TRBV19 and TRBJ1-5, the full variable domain reads DGGITQSPKYLFRKEGQNVTLSCEQNLNHDAMYWYRQDPGQGLRLIYYSQIVNDFQKGDIAEGYSVSREKKESFPLTVTSAQKNPTAFYLCASSSPGQGVMYQPQHFGDGTRLSIL.

The chain combines TRBV28 with TRBJ1-4; 7 bases match TRBD1. This CDR3 is 14 amino acids long. V was clipped by 8 bases and J by 5 bases; unmatched bases: 8. CDR1 is MDHEN, CDR2 SYDVKM, per germline. The CDR3: CASGRDSQNEKLFF. The CDR3 nucleotides are TGTGCCAGCGGGAGGGACAGCCAAAATGAAAAACTGTTTTTT.

The gene calls are TRBV5-8 and TRBJ1-5; 9 bases agree with TRBD1. With 1 base clipped from V and 2 bases from J, the junction kept 1 base outside the gene matches. This CDR3 is built from 15 residues. CDR1 SGHTS and CDR2 YDEGEE come from the germline V gene. CDR3 loop: CASSLRTGGNQPQHF. Here the CDR3 DNA reads TGTGCCAGCAGCTTGAGGACAGGGGGCAATCAGCCCCAGCATTTT. The variable domain in full, completed from reference TRBV5-8 and TRBJ1-5, reads EAGVTQSPTHLIKTRGQQATLRCSPISGHTSVYWYQQALGLGLQFLLWYDEGEERNRGNFPPRFSGRQFPNYSSELNVNALELEDSALYLCASSLRTGGNQPQHFGDGTRLSIL.

The gene calls are TRBV7-3 and TRBJ2-5; TRBD1 aligns across 8 bases. V shed 6 bases and J 6 bases; nucleotides not matched to a gene: 6. CDR3 length equals 13 residues. Germline CDR1 SGHTA, CDR2 FQGTGA. CDR3: CASSSGGAQTQYF. DNA for the CDR3: TGTGCCAGCAGTTCAGGGGGCGCGCAGACCCAGTACTTC.

J is TRBJ1-3 and V is TRBV6-1, with D unresolved. V shed 1 base and J shed 0 bases, with 10 bases lying between them. The length of the CDR3 is 16 residues. Germline V gives CDR1 MNHNS, CDR2 SASEGT. Here the CDR3 DNA reads TGTGCCAGCAGTGAAGTACCACTCTACTCTGGAAACACCATATATTTT. As protein: CASSEVPLYSGNTIYF.

This clone showed up just a few times. The genes are TRBV11-2 and TRBJ1-1, with D maybe TRBD1 (5 bases). The CDR3 has 14 amino acids. In germline, CDR1 is SGHAT, CDR2 FQNNGV. Trimming shortened V by 4 bases and J by 1 base, and 10 bases separated the two germline ends. CDR3 sequence (DNA): TGTGCCAGCAGCTCGTACAGGACGAACACTGAAGCTTTCTTT. This sequence encodes CASSSYRTNTEAFF.

The chain's CDR3 is CASRDREETEAFF. CDR3 bases: TGTGCCAGCAGGGACAGGGAGGAGACTGAAGCTTTCTTT. This chain joins TRBV2 and TRBJ1-1; TRBD1 agrees at 8 bases. Germline V gene data show CDR1 as SNHLY and CDR2 as FYNNEI. The CDR3 contains 13 residues. Losses at the gene ends were 6 bases for V and 5 bases for J; bases not matched to a gene: 5.

This clone was seen more than once but under ten times. The chain carries TRBV6-1 and TRBJ2-7; TRBD2 might be the D (6 bases). This CDR3 region has 15 residues. V was pared by 6 bases and J by 3 bases, with 18 bases between. The germline V gene has CDR1 MNHNS and CDR2 SASEGT. CDR3 sequence reads: CASRPTAPGVYEQYF. As DNA, the CDR3 is TGTGCCAGCAGGCCCACAGCGCCGGGGGTCTACGAGCAGTACTTC.

Written as DNA, the CDR3 is TGCGCCAGCAGCCAAGATCAGACCTATGGCTACACCTTC. Amino acid sequence: CASSQDQTYGYTF. The genes are TRBV4-1 and TRBJ1-2, with D hard to call. The CDR3 spans 13 residues. Germline CDR1 MGHRA, CDR2 YSYEKL. Trimming cost V 0 bases and J 4 bases, with 6 bases left between them.

The rearrangement uses TRBV4-3 and TRBJ2-7, with 10 bases that match TRBD2. Trimming took 4 bases from V and 2 from J; bases not matched to a gene: 5. The CDR3 has 15 residues. Germline lookup yields CDR1 LGHNA and CDR2 YSLEER. CDR3: CASSRRAGGPYEQYF. The CDR3 DNA is TGCGCCAGCAGCCGTCGAGCGGGAGGGCCCTACGAGCAGTACTTC.

The gene calls are TRBV10-1 and TRBJ2-4; weak D call: TRBD2 (6 bases). Germline assignment: CDR1 WNHNN and CDR2 SYGVQD (reference sequence). Trimming pared 5 bases from V and 11 bases from J, leaving 10 bases between. The length of the CDR3 is 11 residues. As DNA, the CDR3 is TGCGCCAGCAGTTCCGGGACTTTTCAGTACTTC. This sequence encodes CASSSGTFQYF.

This clone occurred a few times. The chain has TRBV6-1 and TRBJ2-7, with 9 bases fitting TRBD1. This CDR3 is 14 amino acids long. Germline values: CDR1 MNHNS, CDR2 SASEGT. The junction had 9 bases not matched to a gene; V was cut back by 9 bases and J by 3 bases. CDR3 bases: TGTGCCAGTTCCCATACAGGGGGCGGCTACGAGCAGTACTTC. This codes for CASSHTGGGYEQYF.

The V and J genes are TRBV4-2 and TRBJ1-3; D gene uncertain. Trimming left V 0 bases short and J 4 bases short, with 13 bases between. Germline CDR1 and CDR2: LGHNA and YNFKEQ. There are 16 residues in the CDR3. The CDR3 nucleotides read TGTGCCAGCAGCCAAGATCGGGCAGGTTCGGGAAACACCATATATTTT. It codes for CASSQDRAGSGNTIYF.

CDR3 sequence (DNA): TGTGCCAGCAGTGAAGCGGATCGTAGAGGTGGCTACACCTTC. Residues: CASSEADRRGGYTF. The chain joins TRBV25-1 to TRBJ1-2; D is unresolved. The length of the CDR3 is 14 residues. Looked up from germline, CDR1 is MGHDK and CDR2 is SYGVNS. Trimming stripped 2 bases from V and 7 bases from J, with 14 bases between.